The 6 T cell receptor beta chains listed next were all sequenced from one sample in a study of cytomegalovirus exposure and HLA in healthy donors. This PCR relied on a set of 60 Vbeta primers and 13 Jbeta primers. Sequencing was performed with immunoSEQ multiplex PCR; in TCRdb, only in-frame clones are kept and a portion is missing. The repertoire has about 110,000 clones, 75% to 85% of them found once; the top ten carry roughly 6%. The specimen sequenced was PBMCs. The source of these receptors is a man aged 18-30 years in good health and CMV-seronegative.

This rearrangement joins TRBV19 to TRBJ2-1, with 8 bases lining up with TRBD2. Germline-derived CDR1 and CDR2 are LNHDA and SQIVND (reference sequence). This CDR3 is 19 amino acids long. After removal of 5 bases from V and 6 bases from J, the junction contained 21 bases not matched to a gene. CDR3 in DNA: TGTGCCAGTAGTCCCGCGACAGAGTTAGGACTAGCCTTGCTCAATGAGCAGTTCTTC. Protein sequence: CASSPATELGLALLNEQFF.

J is TRBJ1-5 and V is TRBV7-2; TRBD1 matches at 7 bases. This CDR3 spans 15 amino acids. J gave up 3 bases and V 5 bases, and 7 bases lay outside the gene matches. Germline V lookup: CDR1 SGHTA, CDR2 FQGNSA. CDR3 nucleotide sequence: TGTGCCAGCAGCCGTGACAGGGTTAACAATCAGCCCCAGCATTTT. It is translated as CASSRDRVNNQPQHF.

This clone came up once. The gene calls are TRBV4-1 and TRBJ1-2, with D hard to call. V was pared by 4 bases and J by 4 bases, with 25 bases between. Germline CDR1 MGHRA, CDR2 YSYEKL. There are 18 residues in the CDR3. This CDR3 is CASSPQLRRTQEGYGYTF. CDR3 DNA: TGCGCCAGCAGCCCCCAACTCAGACGCACCCAGGAGGGCTATGGCTACACCTTC.

This clone has just a few counts. A read error may account for a junction end that differs from germline. The chain couples TRBV7-7 to TRBJ1-1; D gene uncertain. The CDR3 consists of 13 residues. CDR1 is SSHAT and CDR2 is FNYEAQ in the germline V gene (reference sequence). The DNA for the CDR3 is TGTGCTAGCAGCTCGGGAGTGAACACTGAAGCTTTCTTT. It encodes CASSSGVNTEAFF.

There are a few counts of this clone. CDR3 nucleotides: TGTGCCAGCAAGGGACAGTCCTACGAGCAGTACTTC. Residues: CASKGQSYEQYF. This chain joins TRBV6-1 and TRBJ2-7; TRBD1 agrees at 7 bases. CDR3 size: 12 residues. Germline V gene lookup returns CDR1 MNHNS and CDR2 SASEGT. J was trimmed by 1 base and V by 7 bases; bases with no gene match: 1.

This chain uses TRBV5-1 with TRBJ2-1; TRBD2 agrees at 13 bases. The V and J ends lost 4 bases and 5 bases, in that order; junction bases with no gene match: 6. Germline values: CDR1 SGHRS, CDR2 YFSETQ. This CDR3 has 16 residues. CDR3 sequence (DNA): TGCGCCAGCAGCATGAGGACTAGCGGGAGAGACAATGAGCAGTTCTTC. Translated, it gives CASSMRTSGRDNEQFF.